Listed here are 13 T cell receptor beta chains from one sample, sequenced in a study of Graves' ophthalmopathy and Graves' hyperthyroidism listed by TCRdb under 2018. Sequencing relied on an Illumina HiSeq 2000. TCR beta CDR3 regions were amplified from RNA transcripts for repertoire sequencing. HTBI primers and the Qiagen OneStep RT-PCR kit were used in a first-round RT-PCR, which was followed by a second-round multiplex PCR, size selection and purification. Using fastp at Q25 and MiXCR, TCRdb reprocessed the public reads and kept productive beta chains. A single entry per CDR3 protein holds the most common genes and DNA from its merged rows. A total of around 50,000 distinct CDR3 sequences appear in this sample, around half of them only once. The top ten hold 23% of the sample. Sample: peripheral blood. These TCRs come from an adult man with Graves' ophthalmopathy.

This clonotype was counted at least ten times. The rearrangement links TRBV20-1 to TRBJ2-1; the match to TRBD2 covers 11 bases. CDR1 is DFQATT, CDR2 SNEGSKA, per germline (reference sequence). Unmatched junction bases numbered 9, after V lost 4 bases and J lost 4 bases. CDR3 length: 16 residues. In DNA form, the CDR3 reads TGCAGTGCTATCTCCGGGACTAGCGGTTTATACAATGAGCAGTTCTTC. Amino acid sequence: CSAISGTSGLYNEQFF.

In this sample, this clonotype turned up many times. The rearrangement uses TRBV7-9 and TRBJ1-4, with 9 nucleotides matching TRBD1. This CDR3 has 15 residues. Trimming cost V 3 bases and J 4 bases; bases outside gene matches: 3. Germline V lookup: CDR1 SEHNR, CDR2 FQNEAQ (reference sequence). CDR3 sequence (DNA): TGTGCCAGCAGCTTCGGGGGACAGGGTAATGAAAAACTGTTTTTT. This encodes CASSFGGQGNEKLFF.

As concerns this clonotype: This may be a read error: a much more frequent sequence differs by one nucleotide. V and J are TRBV27 and TRBJ2-3, with 10 bases that match TRBD1. The germline gives CDR1 MNHEY, CDR2 SMNVEV (reference sequence). V was pared by 6 bases and J by 4 bases, with 4 bases of the junction left unmatched. The CDR3 runs 14 residues. DNA of the CDR3: TGTGCCAGCAGGGGGACAGGGGAAGCAGATACGCAGTATTTT. This gives the protein CASRGTGEADTQYF.

This clonotype has a single count. A read error may account for a junction end that differs from germline. V and J are TRBV7-9 and TRBJ1-1; possibly TRBD1 for D (6 bases). The CDR3 contains 16 residues. CDR1 is SEHNR, CDR2 FQNEAQ, per germline (reference sequence). This chain's CDR3 is CASSSRSTGRRTEACF. The CDR3 nucleotides are TGTGCCAGCAGCTCGAGGTCCACAGGGAGGAGGACTGAAGCTTGCTTT.

With respect to this clonotype: This sequence may be a read error, since a much larger clone differs from it by one base. This CDR3 reads CASSSRDKSLLSGNTIYF. The CDR3 DNA sequence: TGTGCCAGCAGCTCCCGGGACAAAAGTCTTCTCTCTGGAAACACCATATATTTT. This chain uses TRBV5-5 with TRBJ1-3; weak D call: TRBD1 (6 bases). Germline V gene sequence: CDR1 SGHKS, CDR2 YYEKEE (reference sequence). Trimming took 3 bases from V and 0 from J, leaving 19 bases between them. This CDR3 comprises 18 residues.

The chain joins TRBV5-1 to TRBJ2-1; the D is unclear. Per the germline V gene, CDR1 is SGHRS and CDR2 is YFSETQ. Between the trimmed V and J ends, which lost 4 bases and 8 bases, there was a span of 7 bases. The CDR3 runs to 11 residues. DNA for the CDR3: TGCGCCAGCAGCCCTGGGTATGAGCAGTTCTTC. Its translation is CASSPGYEQFF. The full variable domain, its missing parts supplied by reference TRBV5-1 and TRBJ2-1, is KAGVTQTPRYLIKTRGQQVTLSCSPISGHRSVSWYQQTPGQGLQFLFEYFSETQRNKGNFPGRFSGRQFSNSRSEMNVSTLELGDSALYLCASSPGYEQFFGPGTRLTVL.

This clonotype was counted only a few times. This chain links TRBV25-1 with TRBJ2-1, with TRBD2 as a possible D gene (5 bases). Germline V gene lookup returns CDR1 MGHDK and CDR2 SYGVNS. The CDR3 runs to 15 residues. Trimming shortened V by 8 bases and J by 2 bases, and 16 bases separated the two germline ends. DNA for the CDR3: TGTGCCAGCGGTGGTGAGGGCTTCGCCTACAATGAGCAGTTCTTC. Translating gives CASGGEGFAYNEQFF. The full variable domain, rest sourced from reference TRBV25-1 and TRBJ2-1, is EADIYQTPRYLVIGTGKKITLECSQTMGHDKMYWYQQDPGMELHLIHYSYGVNSTEKGDLSSESTVSRIRTEHFPLTLESARPSHTSQYLCASGGEGFAYNEQFFGPGTRLTVL.

This chain joins TRBV24-1 and TRBJ2-1, with D maybe TRBD1 (8 bases). V gave up 4 bases and J gave up 7 bases, with 16 bases separating them. This CDR3 contains 15 residues. The germline CDR1 and CDR2 sequences are KGHDR and SFDVKD. CDR3 sequence: CATSETDRGGNEQFF. CDR3 in DNA: TGTGCCACCAGTGAAACAGACAGGGGAGGGAATGAGCAGTTCTTC.

The rearrangement uses TRBV6-4 and TRBJ2-3; perhaps TRBD2 as D (6 bases). This CDR3 region has 16 residues. V was cut by 4 bases and J by 4 bases, with 18 bases left in between. Germline-derived CDR1 and CDR2 are MRHNA and SNTAGT. CDR3 protein: CASSVQGGGASDTQYF. CDR3 coding DNA: TGTGCCAGCAGTGTACAAGGCGGAGGGGCCTCAGATACGCAGTATTTT.

The table lists this clonotype with many counts. The J gene is TRBJ1-1, the V gene TRBV3-1; 10 bases agree with TRBD1. Germline V CDR1 and CDR2: LGHDT, YNNKEL (reference sequence). V was pared by 0 bases and J by 5 bases, with 3 bases of the junction left unmatched. The CDR3 spans 15 residues. The CDR3 region is CASSQEGTGVTEAFF. The CDR3 coding sequence is TGTGCCAGCAGCCAAGAAGGGACAGGGGTAACTGAAGCTTTCTTT.

Notes on this clonotype: One junction end does not reproduce the germline sequence, and a read error may be involved. This chain links TRBV7-9 with TRBJ2-5; D unclear. The length of the CDR3 is 14 residues. Per germline, CDR1 SEHNR and CDR2 FQNEAQ (reference sequence). In nucleotides, the CDR3 is TGTGTCAGCAGCTATCAGGCTAACCAAGAGACCCAGTACTTC. This encodes CVSSYQANQETQYF. Full variable domain (outside the CDR3, taken from reference TRBV7-9 and TRBJ2-5): DTGVSQNPRHKITKRGQNVTFRCDPISEHNRLYWYRQTLGQGPEFLTYFQNEAQLEKSRLLSDRFSAERPKGSFSTLEIQRTEQGDSAMYLCVSSYQANQETQYFGPGTRLLVL.

Concerning this clonotype: The junction departs from germline at one end; a sequencing error may be responsible. This sequence joins TRBV29-1 and TRBJ1-1; the D is unclear. Looked up from germline, CDR1 is SQVTM and CDR2 is ANQGSEA. This CDR3 has 11 amino acids. CDR3 loop: CSIGMNTEAFF. For the CDR3, the DNA is TGCAGCATCGGAATGAACACTGAAGCTTTCTTC.

Comments on this clonotype: At one end the junction does not follow the germline gene, possibly because of a read error. The genes are TRBV9 and TRBJ1-4, with D possibly TRBD1 on 5 matching bases. Germline V gene data show CDR1 as SGDLS and CDR2 as YYNGEE. This CDR3 spans 15 amino acids. The CDR3 loop reads CASGVQGTTNEKLFF. CDR3 nucleotide sequence: TGTGCCAGCGGCGTCCAGGGTACAACTAATGAAAAACTGTTTTTC.